These 20 T cell receptor beta chains were sequenced from one sample in a study of regulatory T cells in long-lasting Graves disease. CDR3-region Arm-PCR and iRepertoire HTBI primers produced the TCR beta libraries. MiXCR was run by TCRdb on the multiplex PCR reads, yielding one entry per CDR3 protein. The data contain some 400,000 distinct CDR3 sequences, approximately 15% of them singletons. The sample's time point: newly diagnosed GD, antithyroid drugs for less than 3 months. PBMCs provided the RNA from which the TCR library was made. The same specimen was also included in a second study, on T cells in Graves' hyperthyroidism and ophthalmopathy.

The specimen comprised peripheral blood mononuclear cells (PBMCs), sampled at new diagnosis, from a patient treated with antithyroid drugs. These receptors were taken from a woman aged 25-40 years with Graves disease.

This clonotype has at least ten counts. The chain carries TRBV12-3 or TRBV12-4 and TRBJ1-6; D is unclear. Between the trimmed V and J ends, which lost 4 bases and 7 bases, there was a span of 5 bases. There are 12 residues in the CDR3. CDR3 protein: CASSYGNSPLHF. DNA of the CDR3: TGTGCCAGCAGTTACGGGAATTCACCCCTCCACTTT.

V is TRBV20-1 and J is TRBJ2-3, with 7 bases identical to TRBD2. The CDR3 runs to 15 residues. V trimming: 3 bases; J trimming: 0 bases; junction bases outside the gene matches: 6. The V gene's germline CDR1 is DFQATT and CDR2 SNEGSKA (reference sequence). The CDR3 DNA sequence: TGCAGTGCTAGCTCTCCTAGCGGAAGCACAGATACGCAGTATTTT. This codes for CSASSPSGSTDTQYF.

This chain uses TRBV19 with TRBJ1-1; TRBD1 matches at 7 bases. The V gene's germline CDR1 is LNHDA and CDR2 SQIVND (reference sequence). Unmatched junction bases numbered 11, after V lost 5 bases and J lost 5 bases. This CDR3 contains 15 residues. Written as DNA, the CDR3 is TGTGCCAGTAGTCTACCACAGGGGTCGGAGACTGAAGCTTTCTTT. Translated: CASSLPQGSETEAFF. The variable domain in full, completed from reference TRBV19 and TRBJ1-1, reads DGGITQSPKYLFRKEGQNVTLSCEQNLNHDAMYWYRQDPGQGLRLIYYSQIVNDFQKGDIAEGYSVSREKKESFPLTVTSAQKNPTAFYLCASSLPQGSETEAFFGQGTRLTVV.

At least ten counts were recorded for this clonotype. The chain is built from TRBV6-1 and TRBJ2-3; 10 nucleotides match TRBD2. This CDR3 has 17 amino acids. Per the germline V gene, CDR1 is MNHNS and CDR2 is SASEGT. V shed 2 bases and J 4 bases; nucleotides not matched to a gene: 9. As DNA, the CDR3 is TGTGCCAGCAGTGAATCCCCGCTAGCGGGAGTCCCAGATACGCAGTATTTT. It yields the protein CASSESPLAGVPDTQYF.

This clonotype occurred many times. The rearrangement joins TRBV14 to TRBJ2-1; 12 positions match TRBD2. V gave up 1 base and J gave up 9 bases; unmatched junction bases: 4. The CDR3 totals 15 residues. CDR1 is SGHDN, CDR2 FVKESK, per germline. CDR3 sequence reads: CASSQGLAGVGEQFF. The CDR3 DNA is TGTGCCAGCAGCCAAGGACTAGCGGGAGTGGGTGAGCAGTTCTTC.

This clonotype showed up just a few times. This chain connects TRBV4-1 to TRBJ2-5, with 10 bases fitting TRBD2. The V gene's germline CDR1 is MGHRA and CDR2 YSYEKL. This CDR3 comprises 16 residues. V lost 4 bases and J lost 5; bases outside the gene matches: 10. The DNA of the CDR3 is TGCGCCAGCAGCCCCCGAGGTAGCGGGAGGCAGGAGACCCAGTACTTC. This sequence encodes CASSPRGSGRQETQYF.

This clonotype was seen at least ten times. V is TRBV27 and J is TRBJ2-3; TRBD2 matches 7 bases. CDR1 is MNHEY, CDR2 SMNVEV, per germline (reference sequence). CDR3 length: 16 residues. Trimming removed 1 base from V and 11 bases from J; junction bases left unmatched: 15. The CDR3 reads CASSLLDLGGRGMQYF. CDR3 coding DNA: TGTGCCAGCAGTTTATTGGATCTAGGCGGGAGAGGGATGCAGTATTTT.

This clonotype was picked up many times. V and J are TRBV30 and TRBJ2-3, with D possibly being TRBD2 (6 bases). Germline V lookup: CDR1 GTSNPN, CDR2 SVGIG (reference sequence). The CDR3 loop spans 14 amino acids. Deletions cut 4 bases from V and 1 base from J, with 12 bases between. CDR3: CAWNGGKRTDTQYF. CDR3 nucleotides: TGTGCCTGGAATGGCGGGAAACGCACAGATACGCAGTATTTT.

This clonotype was detected only a few times. J is TRBJ1-2 and V is TRBV6-6; D call uncertain. The CDR3 has 16 amino acids. V lost 0 bases, J lost 4 bases, and 15 bases lay in between. Per germline, CDR1 MNHNY and CDR2 SVGAGI (reference sequence). The CDR3 DNA is TGTGCCAGCAGTTACTCGGAGGTTGGCTCGCCCTATGGCTACACCTTC. Amino acid sequence: CASSYSEVGSPYGYTF.

This clonotype was seen at least ten times. This chain links TRBV30 with TRBJ1-1, with D unclear. The ends were cut back, 0 bases at V and 8 bases at J, with 16 bases in the middle. Germline CDR1 and CDR2: GTSNPN and SVGIG (reference sequence). The CDR3 has 14 amino acids. CDR3 DNA sequence: TGTGCCTGGAGTGTCCGGAGGCCCGGGGAGGAAGCTTTCTTT. It yields the protein CAWSVRRPGEEAFF.

Ten or more counts support this clonotype. CDR3 loop: CASSSLINTGNPHNEQFF. CDR3 DNA: TGTGCCAGCAGCTCCCTTATCAATACAGGAAACCCTCACAATGAGCAGTTCTTC. V and J are TRBV5-4 and TRBJ2-1; a possible D gene is TRBD1 (5 bases). CDR3 length: 18 amino acids. Germline V gene lookup returns CDR1 SGHNT and CDR2 YYREEE (reference sequence). Deletions cut 3 bases from V and 5 bases from J, with 24 bases between.

Concerning this clonotype itself: This may arise from a read error, as a much more abundant clone is one base away. This rearrangement joins TRBV12-3 or TRBV12-4 to TRBJ2-1, with 8 positions matching TRBD2. J was trimmed by 13 bases and V by 4 bases; bases with no gene match: 15. The CDR3 consists of 15 residues. For the CDR3, the DNA is TGTGCCAGCAGTTCACATTCGGGGGGGCCAGAGACCCAGTTCTTC. Translation gives CASSSHSGGPETQFF.

This clonotype was counted between two and nine times. The rearrangement links TRBV11-2 to TRBJ2-2; D might be TRBD1 or TRBD2, each matching 5 bases. V lost 5 bases to trimming and J lost 7 bases, with 14 bases between them. This CDR3 region has 14 residues. In germline, CDR1 is SGHAT, CDR2 FQNNGV. CDR3: CASSRLGVHGELFF. CDR3 bases: TGTGCCAGCAGCCGATTGGGGGTGCACGGGGAGCTGTTTTTT.

This clonotype appeared many times. The rearrangement links TRBV19 to TRBJ2-7; 10 bases match TRBD1. V dropped 5 bases and J dropped 5; count of bases not matched to a gene: 6. CDR1 and CDR2 (germline): LNHDA, SQIVND (reference sequence). The CDR3 totals 14 residues. This chain's CDR3 is CASSAGTGVNEQYF. DNA of the CDR3: TGTGCCAGTAGTGCCGGGACAGGGGTGAACGAGCAGTACTTC.

In this sample, this clonotype turned up many times. This rearrangement joins TRBV7-9 to TRBJ1-2; D is unclear. V was trimmed by 1 base and J by 8 bases, leaving 11 bases between them. This CDR3 has 13 amino acids. Germline CDR1 and CDR2: SEHNR and FQNEAQ (reference sequence). The chain's CDR3 is CASSLEAIYGYTF. CDR3 bases: TGTGCCAGCAGCTTAGAGGCGATCTACGGCTACACCTTC.

The rearrangement uses TRBV13 and TRBJ1-1; tentative D call: TRBD1 (5 bases). The CDR3 has 14 residues. Trimming left V 7 bases short and J 1 base short, with 13 bases between. Germline CDR1 is PRHDT and CDR2 is FYEKMQ (reference sequence). CDR3 region: CASTLGAGNTEAFF. CDR3 sequence (DNA): TGTGCCAGCACCCTAGGGGCTGGGAACACTGAAGCTTTCTTT.

This clonotype was picked up many times. The genes are TRBV19 and TRBJ2-1, with 7 nucleotides matching TRBD2. The CDR3 runs to 19 residues. Germline lookup yields CDR1 LNHDA and CDR2 SQIVND (reference sequence). V dropped 3 bases and J dropped 4; count of bases not matched to a gene: 18. The CDR3 region is CASSMETAPWERDYNEQFF. The DNA of the CDR3 is TGTGCCAGTAGTATGGAGACTGCCCCGTGGGAGCGGGATTACAATGAGCAGTTCTTC.

This clonotype was seen many times. The rearrangement links TRBV2 to TRBJ2-1, with TRBD2 identical over 8 bases. This CDR3 region has 15 residues. CDR1 is SNHLY, CDR2 FYNNEI, per germline. Unmatched junction bases numbered 15, after V lost 10 bases and J lost 7 bases. The CDR3 nucleotides are TGTGCCACCCGGCGAGAAGCGGGAGAGGGGAATGAGCAGTTCTTC. Translation: CATRREAGEGNEQFF. Variable domain in full (rest from reference TRBV2 and TRBJ2-1): EPEVTQTPSHQVTQMGQEVILRCVPISNHLYFYWYRQILGQKVEFLVSFYNNEISEKSEIFDDQFSVERPDGSNFTLKIRSTKLEDSAMYFCATRREAGEGNEQFFGPGTRLTVL.

This clonotype appeared many times. J is TRBJ2-7 and V is TRBV9; 9 bases align to TRBD2. The length of the CDR3 is 15 residues. Germline V gene data show CDR1 as SGDLS and CDR2 as YYNGEE. The trim removed 3 bases at V and 4 bases at J, leaving 8 bases unmatched. The CDR3 DNA is TGTGCCAGCAGCGGGGGGACTAGCCACCCTTACGAGCAGTACTTC. Protein: CASSGGTSHPYEQYF.

Ten or more counts support this clonotype. The chain employs TRBV24-1 and TRBJ2-2; 11 bases are shared with TRBD2. There are 16 residues in the CDR3. V shed 4 bases and J 3 bases; nucleotides not matched to a gene: 3. CDR1 and CDR2 from the germline V gene are KGHDR and SFDVKD. As DNA, the CDR3 is TGTGCCACCAGTGACCGTAGCGGGAGGGACACCGGGGAGCTGTTTTTT. It specifies CATSDRSGRDTGELFF.